This record looks at one TCR beta chain sequence and its context. This sample is drawn from a study of blood T cell repertoires in COVID-19. Study details: Samples taken during acute and convalescent COVID-19 were collected in the United States, Italy and Spain. In each case, the material was cDNA or gDNA derived from T cells, B-cell-depleted T cells, or PBMCs.

Methods used by the authors: Nucleated cell number was recorded as an estimate derived from reference gene primer amplification. Clones were read by immunoSEQ multiplex PCR, and TCRdb kept only the in-frame ones, dropping some. V, J and clone size reflect that table, while D and trimming were determined from the DNA. The sample lists approximately 97,000 clones, more than 70% occurring once. CDR3 length: 14 amino acids. V lost 5 bases, J lost 0 bases, and 9 bases lay in between. Per germline, CDR1 SGHRS and CDR2 YFSETQ. The receptor comes from a human donor in a cohort sampled during active COVID-19. The sequencing input was peripheral blood. V usage is TRBV5-1 and J usage is TRBJ1-3; D might be TRBD1 (5 bases). The CDR3 region is CASSVDNSGNTIYF. The CDR3 coding sequence is TGCGCCAGCAGTGTGGACAACTCTGGAAACACCATATATTTT.